This passage covers 9 T cell receptor beta chains from one sample sequenced in a study of response to subunit inactivated influenza vaccine. Each CDR3 protein is one row after TCRdb ran MiXCR on the RT-PCR reads. The data contain about 800,000 distinct CDR3 sequences, about 20% of them singletons. Sequencing used PBMCs from blood, obtained 5 to 6 days after vaccination. The receptor set was obtained from a man aged 50 or older who received an inactivated influenza vaccine.

This clonotype was recorded only once. The J gene is TRBJ1-2, the V gene TRBV12-3 or TRBV12-4; a weak D match, TRBD1 (5 bases). V lost 5 bases and J 0 bases, leaving 10 bases between the germline ends. This CDR3 is built from 14 residues. The CDR3 nucleotides read TGTGCCAGCAGTATCGGGACGACTAACTATGGCTACACCTTC. Translation: CASSIGTTNYGYTF.

This clonotype was counted a few times. The genes are TRBV28 and TRBJ2-1, with 8 nucleotides matching TRBD1. Germline CDR1 reads MDHEN; CDR2 reads SYDVKM. Losses at the gene ends were 2 bases for V and 4 bases for J; bases not matched to a gene: 10. CDR3 size: 17 residues. CDR3 sequence: CASSLVSGTGPYNEQFF. In nucleotides, the CDR3 is TGTGCCAGCAGTTTAGTTTCTGGGACAGGACCTTACAATGAGCAGTTCTTC. The entire variable domain, with the rest obtained from reference TRBV28 and TRBJ2-1, is as follows: DVKVTQSSRYLVKRTGEKVFLECVQDMDHENMFWYRQDPGLGLRLIYFSYDVKMKEKGDIPEGYSVSREKKERFSLILESASTNQTSMYLCASSLVSGTGPYNEQFFGPGTRLTVL.

CDR3 bases: TGCAGTGCTGGGACCCCTAGCGGATACAATGAGCAGTTCTTC. Translating it yields CSAGTPSGYNEQFF. The chain combines TRBV20-1 with TRBJ2-1; TRBD2 aligns across 7 bases. Per germline, CDR1 DFQATT and CDR2 SNEGSKA (reference sequence). This CDR3 comprises 14 residues. The V gene end was trimmed by 5 bases and the J gene end by 4 bases; junction bases not matched to a gene: 8.

This clonotype was observed a handful of times. Here the CDR3 DNA reads TGTGCCAGCAGTTTAATGGCGATCTCTGGGGCCAACGTCCTGACTTTC. Its translation: CASSLMAISGANVLTF. This chain connects TRBV28 to TRBJ2-6, with no clear D. V gave up 2 bases and J gave up 0 bases, with 8 bases separating them. This CDR3 region has 16 residues. Germline V lookup: CDR1 MDHEN, CDR2 SYDVKM.

In its sample, this clonotype was seen once. This chain joins TRBV6-6 and TRBJ2-7; D is ambiguous. The CDR3 covers 11 residues. CDR1 is MNHNY and CDR2 is SVGAGI in the germline V gene (reference sequence). Trimming removed 0 bases from V and 6 bases from J, with 3 bases in between. CDR3 protein: CASSYSLEQYF. CDR3 DNA: TGTGCCAGCAGTTACTCGCTCGAGCAGTACTTC.

The J gene is TRBJ1-2, the V gene TRBV27, with 11 bases identical to TRBD1. The CDR3 contains 18 residues. Germline trimming cut 1 base from V and 4 bases from J; bases unmatched to any gene: 11. Looked up from germline, CDR1 is MNHEY and CDR2 is SMNVEV (reference sequence). The chain's CDR3 is CASSLFRERDRGFYGYTF. The CDR3 DNA reads as TGTGCCAGCAGTTTATTTCGAGAGCGGGACAGGGGGTTCTATGGCTACACCTTC.

This chain joins TRBV6-2 or TRBV6-3 and TRBJ2-7; D not resolved. The CDR3 runs to 15 residues. The germline gives CDR1 MNHEY, CDR2 SVGEGT. Trimming cost V 4 bases and J 0 bases, with 13 bases left between them. The CDR3 DNA reads as TGTGCCAGCAGTTCCAAGACTGCCATCTCCTACGAGCAGTACTTC. Translated: CASSSKTAISYEQYF.

The rearrangement links TRBV30 to TRBJ2-1; D uncertain. V lost 5 bases and J lost 7, with 18 bases in between. In germline, CDR1 is GTSNPN, CDR2 SVGIG (reference sequence). The CDR3 is 14 amino acids. CDR3 DNA sequence: TGTGCCTGGGGTATCCTCGGCAGGTTGAATGAGCAGTTCTTC. Its translation is CAWGILGRLNEQFF. The variable domain in full, with the rest retrieved from reference TRBV30 and TRBJ2-1, is SQTIHQWPATLVQPVGSPLSLECTVEGTSNPNLYWYRQAAGRGLQLLFYSVGIGQISSEVPQNLSASRPQDRQFILSSKKLLLSDSGFYLCAWGILGRLNEQFFGPGTRLTVL.

The rearrangement joins TRBV5-1 to TRBJ2-3; 7 bases match TRBD1. This CDR3 contains 14 residues. CDR1 and CDR2 from the germline V gene are SGHRS and YFSETQ. V was clipped by 6 bases and J by 5 bases; unmatched bases: 9. The CDR3 sequence: CASTTFQGEDTQYF. In DNA form, the CDR3 reads TGCGCCAGCACCACTTTTCAGGGGGAAGATACGCAGTATTTT.